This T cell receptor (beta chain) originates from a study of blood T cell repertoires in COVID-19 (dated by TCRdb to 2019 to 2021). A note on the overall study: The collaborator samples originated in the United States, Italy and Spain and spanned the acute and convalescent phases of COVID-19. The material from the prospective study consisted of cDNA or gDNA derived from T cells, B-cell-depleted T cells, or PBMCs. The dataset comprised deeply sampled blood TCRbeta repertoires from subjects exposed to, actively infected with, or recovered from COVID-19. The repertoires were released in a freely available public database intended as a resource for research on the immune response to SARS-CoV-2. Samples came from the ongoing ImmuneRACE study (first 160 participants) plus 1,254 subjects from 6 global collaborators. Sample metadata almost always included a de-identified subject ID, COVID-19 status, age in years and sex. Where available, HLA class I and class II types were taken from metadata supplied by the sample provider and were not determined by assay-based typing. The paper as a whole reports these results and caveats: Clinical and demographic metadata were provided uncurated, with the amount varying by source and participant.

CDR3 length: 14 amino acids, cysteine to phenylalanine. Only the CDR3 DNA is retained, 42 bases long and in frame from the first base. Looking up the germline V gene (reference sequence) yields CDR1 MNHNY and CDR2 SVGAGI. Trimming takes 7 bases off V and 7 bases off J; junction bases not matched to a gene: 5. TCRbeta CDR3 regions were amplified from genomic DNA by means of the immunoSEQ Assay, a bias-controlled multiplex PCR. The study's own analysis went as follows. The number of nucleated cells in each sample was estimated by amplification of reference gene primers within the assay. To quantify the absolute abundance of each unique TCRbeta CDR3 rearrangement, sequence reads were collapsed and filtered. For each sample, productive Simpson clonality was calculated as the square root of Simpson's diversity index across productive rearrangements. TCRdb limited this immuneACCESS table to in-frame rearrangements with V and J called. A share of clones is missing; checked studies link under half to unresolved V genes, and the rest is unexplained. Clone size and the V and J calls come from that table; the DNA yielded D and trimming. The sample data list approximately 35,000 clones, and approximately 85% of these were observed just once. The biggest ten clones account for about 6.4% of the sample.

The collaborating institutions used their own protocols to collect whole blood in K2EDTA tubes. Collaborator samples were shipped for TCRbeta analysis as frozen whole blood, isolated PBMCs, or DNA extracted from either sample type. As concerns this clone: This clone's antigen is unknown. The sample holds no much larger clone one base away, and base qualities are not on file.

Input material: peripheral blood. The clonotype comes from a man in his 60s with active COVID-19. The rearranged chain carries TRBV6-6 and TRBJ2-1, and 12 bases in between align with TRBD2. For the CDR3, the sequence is CASIASGRANEQFF. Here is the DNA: TGTGCCAGCATCGCTAGCGGGAGGGCTAATGAGCAGTTCTTC.